Presented here are 22 T cell receptor beta chains from one specimen sequenced in a study of regulatory and conventional T cells in RAG deficiency. This table comes from immunoSEQ multiplex PCR, and its TCRdb copy is limited to in-frame clones, with some not included. Among 21,000 or so clones, 85% to 95% were seen once, and the ten largest hold roughly 0.71%. Conventional CD4+ T cells were sorted from blood as CD25-low CD127-high cells. These records were also assigned to another study, of regulatory T cells. Turning to that study: The PCR used 52 TRBV and 13 TRBJ primers.

The sample was CD4+ T cells sorted from blood. All receptors derive from a human donor in good health.

The chain is built from TRBV6-1 and TRBJ2-5, with D possibly matching TRBD2 (5 bases). Germline V gene sequence: CDR1 MNHNS, CDR2 SASEGT. The CDR3 has 12 residues. The V end was cut by 10 bases, the J end by 7 bases, with 16 bases between. The CDR3 spells CATYPAAGTQYF. The CDR3 DNA follows: TGTGCCACCTATCCAGCGGCGGGGACCCAGTACTTC.

This chain uses TRBV11-2 with TRBJ2-1; tentative D call: TRBD1 (5 bases). The CDR3 has 11 residues. Trimming took off 2 bases at V and 12 bases at J, with 8 bases between the two ends. From germline, CDR1 is SGHAT and CDR2 FQNNGV. The CDR3 bases are TGTGCCAGCAGCTTAAATGACAGGCAGTTCTTC. Its translation: CASSLNDRQFF.

The CDR3 here is CASRRPGSVETQYF. Written as DNA, the CDR3 is TGTGCCAGCAGAAGGCCAGGGAGTGTGGAGACCCAGTACTTC. The chain joins TRBV2 to TRBJ2-5, with D perhaps being TRBD1 or TRBD2 (5 bases each). Germline V lookup: CDR1 SNHLY, CDR2 FYNNEI. The V gene lost 6 bases and the J gene lost 5 bases, with 16 bases spanning the gap. CDR3 length: 14 residues.

The chain carries TRBV11-3 and TRBJ2-2; no definite D call. CDR3 length: 12 amino acids. Trimming took 5 bases from V and 3 from J, leaving 4 bases between them. CDR1 is SGHNT, CDR2 YENEEA, per germline. CDR3 amino acids: CASSRYTGELFF. The CDR3 DNA sequence: TGTGCCAGCAGCCGATACACCGGGGAGCTGTTTTTT.

V usage is TRBV30 and J usage is TRBJ2-7; the match to TRBD2 covers 9 bases. Germline trimming cut 5 bases from V and 5 bases from J; bases unmatched to any gene: 7. Germline V lookup: CDR1 GTSNPN, CDR2 SVGIG (reference sequence). This CDR3 contains 13 residues. The CDR3 protein is CAWSRGGPHEQYF. The CDR3, as DNA: TGTGCCTGGTCGCGGGGGGGCCCCCACGAGCAGTACTTC.

V is TRBV28 and J is TRBJ2-1, with D tentatively TRBD1 or TRBD2 (5 bases each). Germline V gene lookup returns CDR1 MDHEN and CDR2 SYDVKM. The CDR3 totals 16 residues. The V end lost 5 bases, the J end lost 0 bases, and 14 bases lay between the germline ends. DNA of the CDR3: TGTGCCAGCAGTCAGGGAGTTCGCCACTCCTACAATGAGCAGTTCTTC. Amino acids: CASSQGVRHSYNEQFF. Based on the CDR3 plus reference TRBV28 and TRBJ2-1, the full variable domain is DVKVTQSSRYLVKRTGEKVFLECVQDMDHENMFWYRQDPGLGLRLIYFSYDVKMKEKGDIPEGYSVSREKKERFSLILESASTNQTSMYLCASSQGVRHSYNEQFFGPGTRLTVL.

J is TRBJ2-2 and V is TRBV5-1, with TRBD1 matching 7 bases. V shed 2 bases, J shed 10 bases, and the junction held 14 bases outside the gene matches. This CDR3 region has 16 residues. CDR1 SGHRS and CDR2 YFSETQ come from the germline V gene. The CDR3 is CASSFGFGTATPELFF. The CDR3 DNA is TGCGCCAGCAGCTTCGGCTTCGGGACAGCCACACCGGAGCTGTTTTTT.

V is TRBV5-3 and J is TRBJ2-3; 13 bases are shared with TRBD2. TRBV5-3 is an open reading frame whose function is uncertain. This CDR3 is built from 17 residues. V trimming: 4 bases; J trimming: 3 bases; junction bases outside the gene matches: 8. CDR3 nucleotides: TGTGCCAGAAGCGCCAACAGGGGACTAGCGGGAACAGATACGCAGTATTTT. Encoded protein: CARSANRGLAGTDTQYF.

This clone was seen a single time. The chain combines TRBV2 with TRBJ1-1; D not certain. This CDR3 is 13 amino acids long. Deletions cut 7 bases from V and 2 bases from J, with 11 bases between. Per the germline V gene, CDR1 is SNHLY and CDR2 is FYNNEI. The CDR3 bases are TGTGCCAGCAAAATGCAGCCTAACACTGAAGCTTTCTTT. Translating gives CASKMQPNTEAFF.

This sequence joins TRBV18 and TRBJ2-3; D remains ambiguous. Per the germline V gene, CDR1 is KGHSH and CDR2 is LQKENI. The CDR3 has 15 residues. Trimming removed 6 bases at V and 0 bases at J, with 13 bases between. CDR3 nucleotide sequence: TGTGCCAGCTCCCCGACTGGGCCTAGCACAGATACGCAGTATTTT. It specifies CASSPTGPSTDTQYF. Full variable domain (outside the CDR3, taken from reference TRBV18 and TRBJ2-3): NAGVMQNPRHLVRRRGQEARLRCSPMKGHSHVYWYRQLPEEGLKFMVYLQKENIIDESGMPKERFSAEFPKEGPSILRIQQVVRGDSAAYFCASSPTGPSTDTQYFGPGTRLTVL.

This rearrangement joins TRBV2 to TRBJ1-4, with D possibly being TRBD1 (5 bases). V was pared by 1 base and J by 5 bases, with 11 bases between. Looked up from germline, CDR1 is SNHLY and CDR2 is FYNNEI. The CDR3 extends over 15 amino acids. CDR3: CASSEVGVGNEKLFF. The CDR3 DNA follows: TGTGCCAGCAGTGAAGTGGGGGTAGGGAATGAAAAACTGTTTTTT.

This chain links TRBV5-1 with TRBJ2-2, with D possibly matching TRBD2 (6 bases). This CDR3 spans 13 amino acids. Germline values: CDR1 SGHRS, CDR2 YFSETQ. V lost 2 bases to trimming and J lost 9 bases, with 11 bases between them. In nucleotides, the CDR3 is TGCGCCAGCAGCTTAGGAGGGCGGTGGGAGCTGTTTTTT. Its translation: CASSLGGRWELFF.

The V gene is TRBV7-2, the J gene TRBJ2-5; D ambiguous. The CDR3 sequence is 17 residues long. The germline CDR1 and CDR2 sequences are SGHTA and FQGNSA. The V and J ends lost 1 base and 4 bases respectively, with 19 bases between them. Here the CDR3 reads CASSLVAQPHPGETQYF. The DNA of the CDR3 is TGTGCCAGCAGCTTAGTGGCGCAGCCTCACCCCGGAGAGACCCAGTACTTC.

This chain joins TRBV5-8 and TRBJ2-1; no firm D call. Germline CDR1 reads SGHTS; CDR2 reads YDEGEE. The V gene lost 4 bases and the J gene lost 2 bases, with 1 base spanning the gap. The CDR3 covers 11 residues. The CDR3 nucleotides read TGTGCCAGCAGCCCCTACAATGAGCAGTTCTTC. Protein product: CASSPYNEQFF.

The V call is TRBV6-6, the J call TRBJ1-2, with unresolved D. Germline V gene lookup returns CDR1 MNHNY and CDR2 SVGAGI (reference sequence). V gave up 3 bases and J gave up 2 bases, with 10 bases separating them. This CDR3 contains 14 residues. The CDR3 sequence: CASSYLTANYGYTF. The CDR3 DNA reads as TGTGCCAGCAGTTATCTCACTGCGAACTATGGCTACACCTTC.

This chain links TRBV2 with TRBJ2-5; D uncertain. This CDR3 is built from 12 residues. CDR1 SNHLY and CDR2 FYNNEI come from the germline V gene. Deletions cut 8 bases from V and 5 bases from J, with 12 bases between. This chain's CDR3 is CASEIGVETQYF. The CDR3 DNA reads as TGTGCCAGCGAAATTGGGGTGGAGACCCAGTACTTC.

The rearrangement joins TRBV27 to TRBJ1-1; D is unresolved. Looked up from germline, CDR1 is MNHEY and CDR2 is SMNVEV (reference sequence). The CDR3 consists of 13 residues. V was pared by 5 bases and J by 1 base, with 8 bases between. The CDR3, as DNA: TGTGCCAGCAGTAGAGACCCGAACACTGAAGCTTTCTTT. Protein product: CASSRDPNTEAFF.

This chain joins TRBV11-2 and TRBJ1-6, with a tentative D call TRBD1 (5 bases). In germline, CDR1 is SGHAT, CDR2 FQNNGV. The CDR3 extends over 16 amino acids. V lost 1 base and J 4 bases, leaving 11 bases between the germline ends. The DNA for the CDR3 is TGTGCCAGCAGCTTAGTTGGGACTCAATATAATTCACCCCTCCACTTT. Translation: CASSLVGTQYNSPLHF.

The V call is TRBV5-4, the J call TRBJ1-2; TRBD1 agrees at 10 bases. The germline gives CDR1 SGHNT, CDR2 YYREEE (reference sequence). The CDR3 length is 15 residues. Losses at the gene ends were 5 bases for V and 1 base for J; bases not matched to a gene: 5. The CDR3 DNA reads TGTGCCAGCAGGCCCGGGACAGGGGTTAACTATGGCTACACCTTC. This encodes CASRPGTGVNYGYTF.

The chain employs TRBV5-1 and TRBJ2-1; D possibly corresponds to TRBD1 (5 bases). CDR1 and CDR2 (germline): SGHRS, YFSETQ. V was pared by 2 bases and J by 6 bases, with 12 bases between. The CDR3 is 14 amino acids. CDR3 coding DNA: TGCGCCAGCAGCTTCTCCGCTGACAGCAATGAGCAGTTCTTC. It encodes CASSFSADSNEQFF.

The J gene is TRBJ2-2, the V gene TRBV19, with 9 bases identical to TRBD1. CDR1 is LNHDA and CDR2 is SQIVND in the germline V gene (reference sequence). The CDR3 covers 15 residues. V dropped 7 bases and J dropped 4; count of bases not matched to a gene: 7. DNA for the CDR3: TGTGCCAGTAATGCCGGGACAGGGCTCACCGGGGAGCTGTTTTTT. This translates into CASNAGTGLTGELFF.

The chain is built from TRBV6-1 and TRBJ2-7; tentatively, D is TRBD1 (5 bases). V was trimmed by 3 bases and J by 6 bases, leaving 18 bases between them. The CDR3 has 15 residues. CDR1 and CDR2 (germline): MNHNS, SASEGT. The CDR3 sequence: CASSDARAINVEQYF. The CDR3 DNA sequence: TGTGCCAGCAGTGATGCCAGGGCAATTAATGTCGAGCAGTACTTC.